A single sample gave rise to the 23 T cell receptor beta chains below, sequenced in a study of Ad26.COV2.S vaccination and SARS-CoV-2 variants. Produced via immunoSEQ multiplex PCR; TCRdb's table is partial and in-frame only. The profile covers fewer than 300,000 clones, with more than 70% appearing a single time and around 3% taken by the ten largest. Treatment of the sample: roughly 19 received Ad26.COV2.S at low or high dose, single or two shots; 5 received placebo; per-sample allocation not given. Samples came from day 63 after the first vaccine or placebo injection. The sample was peripheral blood, taken in a trial of Ad26.COV2.S vaccine versus placebo. The receptors were sampled from a person between 18 and 60 years old who received the Ad26.COV2.S COVID-19 vaccine or a placebo.

The chain has TRBV12-5 and TRBJ2-3; 8 bases map to TRBD2. V gave up 4 bases and J gave up 1 base; unmatched junction bases: 1. Germline CDR1 LGHNT, CDR2 FRNRAP. The CDR3 extends over 14 amino acids. CDR3: CASGSTSGTDTQYF. Here the CDR3 DNA reads TGTGCTAGTGGTTCGACTAGCGGCACAGATACGCAGTATTTT. The complete variable domain, with remaining parts taken from reference TRBV12-5 and TRBJ2-3, reads DARVTQTPRHKVTEMGQEVTMRCQPILGHNTVFWYRQTMMQGLELLAYFRNRAPLDDSGMPKDRFSAEMPDATLATLKIQPSEPRDSAVYFCASGSTSGTDTQYFGPGTRLTVL.

This chain joins TRBV7-6 and TRBJ2-1; 9 bases match TRBD1. Germline-derived CDR1 and CDR2 are SGHVS and FNYEAQ. The length of the CDR3 is 16 residues. The V segment lost 5 bases and the J segment 6 bases; nucleotides outside the gene matches: 11. The CDR3 region is CASSPGTGNGINEQFF. The CDR3 nucleotides are TGTGCCAGCAGCCCAGGGACAGGGAACGGAATCAATGAGCAGTTCTTC.

The chain couples TRBV6-5 to TRBJ1-2, with D perhaps TRBD1 (6 bases). Germline V gives CDR1 MNHEY, CDR2 SVGAGI. The CDR3 totals 12 residues. Deletions cut 5 bases from V and 8 bases from J, with 12 bases between. CDR3 DNA: TGTGCCAGCAGTCCAGGGGAGGTCGGCTACACCTTC. Amino acids: CASSPGEVGYTF.

Comments on this clone: An end of the junction differs from the germline gene, which may be a read error. This chain uses TRBV5-4 with TRBJ1-1; a possible D gene is TRBD1 (5 bases). This CDR3 region has 13 residues. Germline CDR1 reads SGHNT; CDR2 reads YYREEE (reference sequence). The CDR3 is CASSFWGNAEAFF. CDR3 in DNA: TGTGCCAGCAGCTTTTGGGGGAACGCTGAAGCTTTCTTT.

The chain is built from TRBV28 and TRBJ1-4, with 10 bases fitting TRBD1. The CDR3 is 15 amino acids. Trimming took 4 bases from V and 10 from J; bases not matched to a gene: 9. Germline V CDR1 and CDR2: MDHEN, SYDVKM. This CDR3 is CASSSSGTGVRKLFF. The CDR3 DNA sequence: TGTGCCAGCAGTTCGAGTGGGACAGGGGTTCGAAAACTGTTTTTT.

This chain uses TRBV27 with TRBJ1-5, with unresolved D. Germline V lookup: CDR1 MNHEY, CDR2 SMNVEV (reference sequence). V lost 2 bases to trimming and J lost 3 bases, with 11 bases between them. The CDR3 covers 15 residues. CDR3 protein: CASSLSWQINQPQHF. The CDR3 DNA reads as TGTGCCAGCAGTTTAAGTTGGCAGATCAATCAGCCCCAGCATTTT.

The chain uses TRBV9 and TRBJ1-4, with 7 bases matching TRBD1. Germline V gene data show CDR1 as SGDLS and CDR2 as YYNGEE. Trimming at V came to 1 base and at J to 8 bases, leaving 8 bases not matched to a gene. The CDR3 is made up of 15 amino acids. The CDR3 sequence is CASSVQTGSREKLFF. CDR3 DNA: TGTGCCAGCAGCGTACAGACAGGGAGTCGCGAAAAACTGTTTTTT.

This clone was counted only a few times. The CDR3 protein is CAIRNRGRAYEQYF. The CDR3 DNA reads as TGTGCCATCAGGAACAGGGGGAGAGCCTACGAGCAGTACTTC. The J gene is TRBJ2-7, the V gene TRBV10-3; TRBD1 matches 8 bases. This CDR3 has 14 residues. Germline loops: CDR1 ENHRY, CDR2 SYGVKD. The trim removed 6 bases at V and 2 bases at J, leaving 6 bases unmatched.

The V call is TRBV7-8, the J call TRBJ1-1; D remains ambiguous. Trimming removed 1 base at V and 11 bases at J, with 17 bases between. This CDR3 has 14 residues. CDR1 is SGHVS and CDR2 is FQNEAQ in the germline V gene. The CDR3 spells CASSLDPSIVEAFF. The CDR3, as DNA: TGTGCCAGCAGCTTAGACCCCTCAATCGTGGAGGCTTTCTTT.

The chain joins TRBV11-2 to TRBJ1-3; weak D call: TRBD1 (5 bases). The V gene's germline CDR1 is SGHAT and CDR2 FQNNGV. The germline V and J ends were trimmed by 1 base and 4 bases, with 14 bases remaining between them. This CDR3 is 16 amino acids long. Written as DNA, the CDR3 is TGTGCCAGCAGCTTAGCAGTCTGGGGGGAAGGAAACACCATATATTTT. Translated, it gives CASSLAVWGEGNTIYF.

The rearrangement uses TRBV7-2 and TRBJ1-3; D possibly corresponds to TRBD1 (5 bases). Germline values: CDR1 SGHTA, CDR2 FQGNSA. The CDR3 length is 13 residues. Trimming shortened V by 6 bases and J by 8 bases, and 14 bases separated the two germline ends. The CDR3 DNA is TGTGCCAGCAGGACGGGGGTGGAGGACACCATATATTTT. Amino acids: CASRTGVEDTIYF.

V gene TRBV7-2 combines with J gene TRBJ2-5; D gene ambiguous. Germline CDR1 reads SGHTA; CDR2 reads FQGNSA. Trimming pared 1 base from V and 2 bases from J, leaving 5 bases between. This CDR3 is built from 13 residues. The CDR3 here is CASSLVRQETQYF. In DNA form, the CDR3 reads TGTGCCAGCAGCTTAGTCAGGCAAGAGACCCAGTACTTC.

V is TRBV6-5 and J is TRBJ2-2; D gene ambiguous. CDR1 and CDR2 from the germline V gene are MNHEY and SVGAGI. V was clipped by 0 bases and J by 2 bases, with 7 bases between them. This CDR3 is built from 15 residues. CDR3 DNA: TGTGCCAGCAGTTACTCAGTCAGTAACACCGGGGAGCTGTTTTTT. It encodes CASSYSVSNTGELFF.

V gene TRBV7-6 combines with J gene TRBJ1-3; D is ambiguous. There are 16 residues in the CDR3. Germline V lookup: CDR1 SGHVS, CDR2 FNYEAQ. V dropped 3 bases and J dropped 2 bases, with 14 bases sitting between them. The CDR3 bases are TGTGCCAGCAGCTTGAACTCCCCCTTGGCTGGAAACACCATATATTTT. It specifies CASSLNSPLAGNTIYF.

V usage is TRBV29-1 and J usage is TRBJ1-1, with TRBD1 identical over 7 bases. This CDR3 region has 17 residues. Losses at the gene ends were 5 bases for V and 3 bases for J; bases not matched to a gene: 18. Germline-derived CDR1 and CDR2 are SQVTM and ANQGSEA. CDR3 sequence reads: CSVSAPDGGQFYTEAFF. DNA for the CDR3: TGCAGCGTTTCCGCCCCGGACGGGGGACAGTTCTACACTGAAGCTTTCTTT. Together with reference TRBV29-1 and TRBJ1-1, the CDR3 gives the full variable domain: SAVISQKPSRDICQRGTSLTIQCQVDSQVTMMFWYRQQPGQSLTLIATANQGSEATYESGFVIDKFPISRPNLTFSTLTVSNMSPEDSSIYLCSVSAPDGGQFYTEAFFGQGTRLTVV.

This clone was picked up a small number of times. The chain uses TRBV20-1 and TRBJ1-5, with 8 bases that match TRBD1. Unmatched junction bases numbered 19, after V lost 3 bases and J lost 6 bases. The CDR3 length is 18 residues. CDR1 DFQATT and CDR2 SNEGSKA come from the germline V gene (reference sequence). For the CDR3, the DNA is TGCAGTGCTAGTGATTTCGGCCAGGGGGCGCCGGGAGGTCAGCCCCAGCATTTT. It is translated as CSASDFGQGAPGGQPQHF.

The V call is TRBV5-1, the J call TRBJ1-1; D is perhaps TRBD1 (6 bases). V gave up 0 bases and J gave up 6 bases, with 6 bases separating them. CDR1 and CDR2 (germline): SGHRS, YFSETQ. The CDR3 consists of 12 residues. The DNA of the CDR3 is TGCGCCAGCAGCTTGGGGGGGCCTGAAGCTTTCTTT. Translation gives CASSLGGPEAFF.

The V gene is TRBV5-1, the J gene TRBJ1-5; D is ambiguous. The CDR3 covers 14 residues. Germline V CDR1 and CDR2: SGHRS, YFSETQ. The V gene lost 2 bases and the J gene lost 3 bases, with 9 bases spanning the gap. The CDR3 protein is CASSFGELNQPQHF. CDR3 coding DNA: TGCGCCAGCAGCTTCGGGGAACTCAATCAGCCCCAGCATTTT.

This sequence joins TRBV29-1 and TRBJ2-5; 10 bases line up with TRBD1. The germline gives CDR1 SQVTM, CDR2 ANQGSEA. The V segment lost 7 bases and the J segment 4 bases; nucleotides outside the gene matches: 6. This CDR3 is built from 13 residues. This chain's CDR3 is CSADRGTGETQYF. The CDR3 DNA reads as TGCAGCGCGGACAGGGGGACAGGAGAGACCCAGTACTTC.

The J gene is TRBJ2-2, the V gene TRBV5-1, with a possible D match to TRBD2 (5 bases). CDR3 length: 15 amino acids. V shed 7 bases and J shed 0 bases, with 13 bases lying between them. Looked up from germline, CDR1 is SGHRS and CDR2 is YFSETQ. Here the CDR3 DNA reads TGCGCCAGCCACGCCGGGAACTCGAACACCGGGGAGCTGTTTTTT. Its translation is CASHAGNSNTGELFF.

The chain employs TRBV28 and TRBJ2-1, with D hard to call. CDR3 size: 20 residues. The germline V and J ends were trimmed by 1 base and 6 bases, with 28 bases remaining between them. Germline values: CDR1 MDHEN, CDR2 SYDVKM. CDR3: CASSLSPGGDFGFYSNEQFF. The CDR3 DNA sequence: TGTGCCAGCAGTTTATCTCCTGGCGGTGATTTTGGGTTCTATAGCAATGAGCAGTTCTTC. Filled out from reference TRBV28 and TRBJ2-1, the complete variable domain reads DVKVTQSSRYLVKRTGEKVFLECVQDMDHENMFWYRQDPGLGLRLIYFSYDVKMKEKGDIPEGYSVSREKKERFSLILESASTNQTSMYLCASSLSPGGDFGFYSNEQFFGPGTRLTVL.

The sample holds a few counts of this clone. The V call is TRBV5-1, the J call TRBJ2-2, with D perhaps matching TRBD2 (6 bases). This CDR3 is 14 amino acids long. CDR1 is SGHRS and CDR2 is YFSETQ in the germline V gene. V was trimmed by 2 bases and J by 3 bases, leaving 8 bases between them. The DNA for the CDR3 is TGCGCCAGCAGCTTAGGACTATACACCGGGGAGCTGTTTTTT. Translating it yields CASSLGLYTGELFF.

The rearrangement links TRBV5-1 to TRBJ2-3; 9 nucleotides line up with TRBD1. Germline CDR1 and CDR2: SGHRS and YFSETQ. V dropped 3 bases and J dropped 6; count of bases not matched to a gene: 11. CDR3 length: 16 amino acids. The CDR3 region is CASSSGGQGRGDTQYF. The CDR3 bases are TGCGCCAGCAGCTCGGGGGGACAGGGTCGTGGGGATACGCAGTATTTT.